The source of this TCR beta chain is a study of OX40 agonist ivuxolimab in advanced cancers. Assay: immunoSEQ multiplex PCR; the TCRdb copy retains only in-frame clones and omits some. This sample yields about 72,000 clones, of which roughly 89% are seen a single time; roughly 11% belongs to the top ten. The sequence was obtained from an adult with an advanced solid tumor such as melanoma, head and neck, liver or kidney cancer. Specimen: CD4+ or CD8+ T cells sorted from blood, collected in a trial of the OX40 agonist ivuxolimab.

The CDR3 DNA is TGTGCCAGCAGCTTAGCGACTAGAGCCTACAATGAGCAGTTCTTC. Protein sequence: CASSLATRAYNEQFF. The genes are TRBV7-6 and TRBJ2-1; D is possibly TRBD2 (6 bases). Trimming took 0 bases from V and 2 from J, leaving 8 bases between them. This CDR3 has 15 residues. CDR1 SGHVS and CDR2 FNYEAQ come from the germline V gene.